This is a list of T cell receptor beta chains from one sample in a study of OX40 agonist ivuxolimab in advanced cancers. Sequencing used immunoSEQ multiplex PCR; TCRdb keeps in-frame clones, though not all of them. The sample has approximately 54,000 clones, around 81% seen once. The sample here was CD4+ or CD8+ T cells sorted from blood, taken in a trial of the OX40 agonist ivuxolimab. These receptors all come from an adult with an advanced solid tumor such as melanoma, head and neck, liver or kidney cancer. The CDR3 runs from the conserved cysteine through the conserved F or W. A D gene is named only where the DNA matches it firmly. Clone size is stated in some rows and not others, as once, few, many or a class when expanded.

d_gene	abundance	j_gene	v_gene	CDR3nt	CDR3aa
TRBD1	NA	TRBJ2-7	TRBV9	TGTGCCAGCAGCCGGGACAGGGGGGACGAGCAGTACTTC	CASSRDRGDEQYF
NA	NA	TRBJ2-7	TRBV6-5	TGTGCCAGCAGTTACTCTGGGGGCCTCCCGGCGAACGAGCAGTACTTC	CASSYSGGLPANEQYF
NA	NA	TRBJ1-5	TRBV28	TGTGCCAGCGGACCTAACCCGGGGTCATACAATCAGCCCCAGCATTTT	CASGPNPGSYNQPQHF
NA	few	TRBJ2-2	TRBV2	TGTGCCAGCAGTGAATTGACCGGGGAGCTGTTTTTT	CASSELTGELFF
TRBD2	NA	TRBJ2-3	TRBV7-3	TGTGCCAGCAGCCCTCCCCCAGGACTAGCGGGAAGCACAGATACGCAGTATTTT	CASSPPPGLAGSTDTQYF
NA	NA	TRBJ2-7	TRBV2	TGTGCCAGCAACACAGGCGGCTACGAGCAGTACTTC	CASNTGGYEQYF
NA	NA	TRBJ1-5	TRBV12-5	TGTGCTAGTGGTTCCCGGCATCAGCCCCAGCATTTT	CASGSRHQPQHF
NA	NA	TRBJ1-2	TRBV19	TGTGCCAGTAGCCCCCGGGACAACTATGGCTACACCTTC	CASSPRDNYGYTF
TRBD1	once	TRBJ2-2	TRBV9	TGTGCCAGCAGCGGGGGGACAGGGTTCACCGGGGAGCTGTTTTTT	CASSGGTGFTGELFF
NA	NA	TRBJ2-2	TRBV6-1	TGTGCCAGCAGCCCCGCGAACACCGGGGAGCTGTTTTTT	CASSPANTGELFF
NA	NA	TRBJ2-1	TRBV9	TGTGCCAGCAGCGCCTCGATGGGCGATGAGCAGTTCTTC	CASSASMGDEQFF
NA	NA	TRBJ2-2	TRBV18	TGTGCCAGCTCACCTAAAGGGGGCACCGGGGAGCTGTTTTTT	CASSPKGGTGELFF
TRBD2	NA	TRBJ2-3	TRBV6-1	TGTGCCAGCAGTGAAGCGCCGGGGGGGGTCCAGGGTACGCAGTATTTT	CASSEAPGGVQGTQYF
NA	NA	TRBJ1-2	TRBV7-9	TGTGCCAGCAGCTTACTGGGAGCAAGCTATGGCTACACCTTC	CASSLLGASYGYTF
NA	NA	TRBJ2-1	TRBV7-6	TGTGCCAGCAGCTTAGGAAGTCGAGGCTCGAGGGATGAGCAGTTCTTC	CASSLGSRGSRDEQFF
NA	NA	TRBJ2-2	TRBV19	TGTGCCAGTAGGCCGGGGGGCAGAATCTCCGGGGAGCTGTTTTTT	CASRPGGRISGELFF
NA	NA	TRBJ2-7	TRBV18	TGTGCCAGCTCATTGCTGGGAGGCGACTCTACCTACGAGCAGTACTTC	CASSLLGGDSTYEQYF
NA	once	TRBJ2-5	TRBV6-5	TGTGCCAGCAGCGAACTAGAGGGCCAGTACTTC	CASSELEGQYF
NA	NA	TRBJ1-1	TRBV2	TGTGCCAGCAGTGAAGTGGGCCGTCCCCAAAAGGGGACTGAAGCTTTCTTT	CASSEVGRPQKGTEAFF
NA	NA	TRBJ1-6	TRBV6-5	TGTGCCAGCAGTGCGGGGGCGAGTAATAATTCACCCCTCCACTTT	CASSAGASNNSPLHF
TRBD1	medium-sized	TRBJ2-7	TRBV6-1	TGTGCCAGCACGATCCGGGACAGGGGGGACTACGAGCAGTACTTC	CASTIRDRGDYEQYF
TRBD1	once	TRBJ2-3	TRBV18	TGTGCCAGCTCACGACAGGGTAGCACAGATACGCAGTATTTT	CASSRQGSTDTQYF
TRBD2	NA	TRBJ2-1	TRBV9	TGTGCCAGCAGCCTGACCGCGGGGGGCGACAATGAGCAGTTCTTC	CASSLTAGGDNEQFF
TRBD1	few	TRBJ2-1	TRBV9	TGTGCCAGCAGGGGGACAGGCCACAATGAGCAGTTCTTC	CASRGTGHNEQFF
NA	few	TRBJ2-5	TRBV5-4	TGTGCCAGCAGCTTGGGGCAGGACGTTGGGACCCAGTACTTC	CASSLGQDVGTQYF
TRBD2	NA	TRBJ2-1	TRBV2	TGTGCCAGCAGTGAACGACTAGCGGGGCCTATGGAGCAGTTCTTC	CASSERLAGPMEQFF
NA	NA	TRBJ2-5	TRBV2	TGTGCCAGCAGTGGGGCGAATAGCGGAGCATACCAAGAGACCCAGTACTTC	CASSGANSGAYQETQYF
NA	NA	TRBJ2-3	TRBV11-1	TGTGCCAGCAGCTTAGGGCCGCGGGCAGATACGCAGTATTTT	CASSLGPRADTQYF
NA	NA	TRBJ1-2	TRBV7-3	TGTGCCAGCAGCGCGGACAGCGGGACGCCATATGGCTACACCTTC	CASSADSGTPYGYTF
TRBD1	NA	TRBJ1-2	TRBV6-1	TGTGCCAGCAGCCTAGAGGAAGGACAGGCTTGGGGCTACACCTTC	CASSLEEGQAWGYTF
NA	NA	TRBJ2-5	TRBV6-5	TGTGCCAGCAGTTTGTCGGGGAAGCAAGAGACCCAGTACTTC	CASSLSGKQETQYF
NA	NA	TRBJ2-2	TRBV11-3	TGTGCCAGCAGCTTAGCCCAAGGGACCGCCGGGGAGCTGTTTTTT	CASSLAQGTAGELFF
TRBD2	NA	TRBJ2-1	TRBV7-9	TGTGCCAGCAGCTTTAAGGCCCTAGCGGGGGGGCCGTCCTACAATGAGCAGTTCTTC	CASSFKALAGGPSYNEQFF
TRBD1	NA	TRBJ2-7	TRBV4-2	TGTGCCAGCAGCCAGGACAGGGTCAGTGACGAGCAGTACTTC	CASSQDRVSDEQYF
NA	NA	TRBJ1-3	TRBV5-1	TGCGCCAGCAGACAGGACGGAGCCTCTGGAAACACCATATATTTT	CASRQDGASGNTIYF
TRBD2	NA	TRBJ2-2	TRBV5-8	TGTGCCAGCAGCCAAGCTAGCGGGGGGGCCTGGGCCGGGGAGCTGTTTTTT	CASSQASGGAWAGELFF
NA	NA	TRBJ1-1	TRBV4-2	TGTGCCAGCAGCCCAGAATTGAACACTGAAGCTTTCTTT	CASSPELNTEAFF
NA	NA	TRBJ1-2	TRBV6-5	TGTGCCAGCAGCCCGGACAGTTTCTATGGCTACACCTTC	CASSPDSFYGYTF
TRBD2	once	TRBJ2-2	TRBV6-6	TGTGCCAGCAGTTGGAGCGGGGGGGTCACCGGGGAGCTGTTTTTT	CASSWSGGVTGELFF
NA	NA	TRBJ1-6	TRBV10-3	TGTGCCATCAGTGAGTATGAAGGGTCTAATTCACCCCTCCACTTT	CAISEYEGSNSPLHF
NA	once	TRBJ2-7	TRBV9	TGTGCCAGCAGCCCGCGAGGGACTTCCCCTGAGCAGTACTTC	CASSPRGTSPEQYF
TRBD1	once	TRBJ1-4	TRBV5-4	TGTGCCAGCAGCGGAGGGACAGGGGGTTTTGAAAAACTGTTTTTT	CASSGGTGGFEKLFF
TRBD2	once	TRBJ2-2	TRBV27	TGTGCCAGCAGTCCTAGACGGACTAGCGGGCCGAAATCGAACACCGGGGAGCTGTTTTTT	CASSPRRTSGPKSNTGELFF
TRBD2	NA	TRBJ2-5	TRBV5-1	TGCGCCAGCAGCCCAGGACTAGCGGGGGTACAAGAGACCCAGTACTTC	CASSPGLAGVQETQYF
NA	NA	TRBJ2-3	TRBV5-6	TGTGCCAGCAGCTTGGACCAGAGCACAGATACGCAGTATTTT	CASSLDQSTDTQYF
TRBD2	NA	TRBJ2-7	TRBV7-9	TGTGCCAGCAGCCCAGGACTAGCGGGGGGCCCCGACTACGAGCAGTACTTC	CASSPGLAGGPDYEQYF
TRBD1	NA	TRBJ1-6	TRBV11-3	TGTGCCAGCAGCTTAGCGGGACAGTTGAGCAATTCACCCCTCCACTTT	CASSLAGQLSNSPLHF
TRBD2	NA	TRBJ2-3	TRBV5-4	TGTGCCAGCAGTGGGGCGGGGGACTCCACAGATACGCAGTATTTT	CASSGAGDSTDTQYF
NA	NA	TRBJ1-2	TRBV19	TGTGCCAGTAGTATAAGCGGGGGTTCGGACTATGGCTACACCTTC	CASSISGGSDYGYTF
NA	NA	TRBJ1-3	TRBV6-5	TGTGCCAGCAGGGGGTTCTCTGGAAACACCATATATTTT	CASRGFSGNTIYF
TRBD2	NA	TRBJ2-7	TRBV5-6	TGTGCCAGCAGCATACTAGCGGGGACCTACGAGCAGTACTTC	CASSILAGTYEQYF
TRBD2	once	TRBJ2-3	TRBV15	TGTGCCACCAGGAGGACTAGCGGGGGGGCTTTGGGAGATACGCAGTATTTT	CATRRTSGGALGDTQYF
TRBD1	once	TRBJ1-1	TRBV6-5	TGTGCCAGCAGTTACTCCCGACAGGGAGGGGGAACTGAAGCTTTCTTT	CASSYSRQGGGTEAFF
NA	NA	TRBJ1-1	TRBV10-3	TGTGCCATCAGTGAAGTTGGGAACACTGAAGCTTTCTTT	CAISEVGNTEAFF
NA	NA	TRBJ2-2	TRBV5-8	TGTGCCAGCGGGTGGGGCAGATACACCGGGGAGCTGTTTTTT	CASGWGRYTGELFF
NA	NA	TRBJ2-1	TRBV5-1	TGCGCCAGCAGCCTCCGGGTTGGGAATGAGCAGTTCTTC	CASSLRVGNEQFF
TRBD2	few	TRBJ2-1	TRBV5-1	TGCGCCAGCAGCCGGGAGGGCATAGCGGGGGGGCTCGTTGAGCAGTTCTTC	CASSREGIAGGLVEQFF
NA	once	TRBJ2-2	TRBV5-1	TGCGCCAGCAGCTTAATAGAAGGCGGGGAGCTGTTTTTT	CASSLIEGGELFF
NA	NA	TRBJ1-1	TRBV11-1	TGTGCCAGCAGCTCCCTTGCCGGCGGATTTAACGCTGAAGCTTTCTTT	CASSSLAGGFNAEAFF
TRBD2	once	TRBJ2-5	TRBV6-6	TGTGCCAGCAGTAGGACTAGCGGGGGGTTCGAGACCCAGTACTTC	CASSRTSGGFETQYF